The source of this T cell receptor (beta chain) is a study of lymphopenia after photon versus proton radiotherapy. Notes on the study in general: Survival link was tested only in deceased patients; proton benefit remains a possibility. Oligoclonal CD8+ Temra expansion after nadir drove photon patients' diversity drop. Photon-treated patients lost naive T cells and TCR diversity; proton-treated stayed stable. Post-nadir TCR diversity decline inversely tracked overall survival among those who died.

About this clone itself: What it binds is not known.

With 8 bases clipped from V and 5 bases from J, the junction kept 12 bases outside the gene matches. CDR1 MDHEN and CDR2 SYDVKM come from the germline V gene. The length of the CDR3 is 16 residues. TCRdb's table, derived via immunoSEQ multiplex PCR, lists solely in-frame clones and lacks some. The sample has under 35,000 clones, 89% seen once. Sample: peripheral blood, taken from a patient treated with proton-based radiotherapy. The gene calls are TRBV28 and TRBJ2-5, with TRBD2 identical over 12 bases. The receptor was isolated from a woman between 65 and 79 years old with pancreatic cancer. Some clones in this sample may be carry-over from other donors' samples. CDR3 coding DNA: TGTGCCAGCCTTGGATCTAGCGGGAGGGCGGTTGAGACCCAGTACTTC. Residues: CASLGSSGRAVETQYF.